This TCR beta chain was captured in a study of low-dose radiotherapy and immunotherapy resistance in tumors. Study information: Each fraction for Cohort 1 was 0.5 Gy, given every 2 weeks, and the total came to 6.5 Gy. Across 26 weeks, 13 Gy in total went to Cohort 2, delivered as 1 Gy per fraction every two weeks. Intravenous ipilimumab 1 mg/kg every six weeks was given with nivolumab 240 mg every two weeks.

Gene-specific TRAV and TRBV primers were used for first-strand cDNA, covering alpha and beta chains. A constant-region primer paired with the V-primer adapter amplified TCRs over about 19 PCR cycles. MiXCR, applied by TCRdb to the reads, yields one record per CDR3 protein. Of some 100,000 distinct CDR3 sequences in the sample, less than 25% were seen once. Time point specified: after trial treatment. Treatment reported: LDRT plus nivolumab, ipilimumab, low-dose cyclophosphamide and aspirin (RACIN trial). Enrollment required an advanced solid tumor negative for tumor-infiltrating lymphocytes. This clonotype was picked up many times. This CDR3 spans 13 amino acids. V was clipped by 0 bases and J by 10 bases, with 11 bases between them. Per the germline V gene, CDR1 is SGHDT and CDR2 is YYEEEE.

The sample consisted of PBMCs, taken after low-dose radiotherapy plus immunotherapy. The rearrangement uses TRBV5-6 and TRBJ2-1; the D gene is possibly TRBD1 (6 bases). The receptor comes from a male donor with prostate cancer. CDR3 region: CASSLAGTREQFF. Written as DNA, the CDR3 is TGTGCCAGCAGCTTGGCCGGGACAAGAGAGCAGTTCTTC. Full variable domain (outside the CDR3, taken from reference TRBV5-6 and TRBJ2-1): DAGVTQSPTHLIKTRGQQVTLRCSPKSGHDTVSWYQQALGQGPQFIFQYYEEEERQRGNFPDRFSGHQFPNYSSELNVNALLLGDSALYLCASSLAGTREQFFGPGTRLTVL.